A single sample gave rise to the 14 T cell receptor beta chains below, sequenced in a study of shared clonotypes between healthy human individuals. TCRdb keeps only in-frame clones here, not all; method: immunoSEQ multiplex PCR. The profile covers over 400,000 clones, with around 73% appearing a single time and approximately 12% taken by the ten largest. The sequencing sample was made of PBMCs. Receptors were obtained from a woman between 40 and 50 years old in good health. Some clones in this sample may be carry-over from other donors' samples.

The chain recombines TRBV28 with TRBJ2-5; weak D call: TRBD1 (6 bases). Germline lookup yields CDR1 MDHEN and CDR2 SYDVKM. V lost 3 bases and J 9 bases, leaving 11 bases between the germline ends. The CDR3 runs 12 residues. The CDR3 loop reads CASSFRGVAQYF. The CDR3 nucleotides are TGTGCCAGCAGTTTCAGGGGCGTGGCCCAGTACTTC.

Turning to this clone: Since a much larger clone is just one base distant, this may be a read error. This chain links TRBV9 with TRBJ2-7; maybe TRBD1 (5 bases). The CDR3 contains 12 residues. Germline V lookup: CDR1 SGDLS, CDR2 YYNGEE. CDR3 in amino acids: CDSSSQGHEQYF. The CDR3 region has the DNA TGTGACAGCAGCTCTCAGGGTCACGAGCAGTACTTC.

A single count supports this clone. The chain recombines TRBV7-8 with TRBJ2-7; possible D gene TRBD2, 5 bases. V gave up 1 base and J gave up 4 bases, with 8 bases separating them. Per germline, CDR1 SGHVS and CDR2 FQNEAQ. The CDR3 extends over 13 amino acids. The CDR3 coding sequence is TGTGCCAGCAGCTTAGATAGCGCTTACGAGCAGTACTTC. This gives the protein CASSLDSAYEQYF.

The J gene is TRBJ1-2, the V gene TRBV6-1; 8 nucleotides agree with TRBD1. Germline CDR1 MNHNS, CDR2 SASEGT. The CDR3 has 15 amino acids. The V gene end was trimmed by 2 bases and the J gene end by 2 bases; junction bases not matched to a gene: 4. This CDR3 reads CASSERGTGNYGYTF. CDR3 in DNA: TGTGCCAGCAGTGAACGTGGGACAGGAAACTATGGCTACACCTTC.

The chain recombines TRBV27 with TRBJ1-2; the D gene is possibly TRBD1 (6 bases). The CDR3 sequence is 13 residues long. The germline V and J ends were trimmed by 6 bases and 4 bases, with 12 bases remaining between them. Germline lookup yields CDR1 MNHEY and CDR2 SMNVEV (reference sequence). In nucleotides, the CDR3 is TGTGCCAGCAGACAACAGGGAAGCTATGGCTACACCTTC. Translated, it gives CASRQQGSYGYTF.

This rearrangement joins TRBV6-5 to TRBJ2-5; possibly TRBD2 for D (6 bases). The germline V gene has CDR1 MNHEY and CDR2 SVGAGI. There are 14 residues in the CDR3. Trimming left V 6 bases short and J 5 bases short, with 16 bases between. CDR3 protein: CASREGLRRETQYF. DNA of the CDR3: TGTGCCAGCAGGGAGGGGCTGAGGAGGGAGACCCAGTACTTC.

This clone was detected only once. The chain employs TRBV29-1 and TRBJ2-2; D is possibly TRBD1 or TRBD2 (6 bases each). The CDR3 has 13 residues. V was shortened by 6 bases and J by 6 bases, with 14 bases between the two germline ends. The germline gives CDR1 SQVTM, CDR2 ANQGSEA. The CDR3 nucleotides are TGCAGCGTGACGGGGGCGCGGGCCGGGGAGCTGTTTTTT. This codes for CSVTGARAGELFF.

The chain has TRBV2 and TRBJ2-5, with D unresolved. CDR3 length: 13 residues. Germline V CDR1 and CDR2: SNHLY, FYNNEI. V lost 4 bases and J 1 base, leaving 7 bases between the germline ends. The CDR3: CASSAQFQETQYF. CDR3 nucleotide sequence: TGTGCCAGCAGTGCCCAATTCCAAGAGACCCAGTACTTC. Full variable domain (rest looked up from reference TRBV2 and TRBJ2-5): EPEVTQTPSHQVTQMGQEVILRCVPISNHLYFYWYRQILGQKVEFLVSFYNNEISEKSEIFDDQFSVERPDGSNFTLKIRSTKLEDSAMYFCASSAQFQETQYFGPGTRLLVL.

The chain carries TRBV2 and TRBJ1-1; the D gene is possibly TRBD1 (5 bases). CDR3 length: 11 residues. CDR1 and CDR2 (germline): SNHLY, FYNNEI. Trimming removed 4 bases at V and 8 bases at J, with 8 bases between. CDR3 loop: CASSGTGEAFF. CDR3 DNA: TGTGCCAGCAGTGGTACAGGCGAAGCTTTCTTT.

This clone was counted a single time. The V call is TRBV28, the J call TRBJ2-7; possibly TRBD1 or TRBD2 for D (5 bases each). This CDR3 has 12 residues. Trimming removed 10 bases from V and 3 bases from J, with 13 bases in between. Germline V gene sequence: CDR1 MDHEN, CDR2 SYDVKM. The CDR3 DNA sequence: TGTGCCACGGGGCAGGGATTCTACGAGCAGTACTTC. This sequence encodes CATGQGFYEQYF.

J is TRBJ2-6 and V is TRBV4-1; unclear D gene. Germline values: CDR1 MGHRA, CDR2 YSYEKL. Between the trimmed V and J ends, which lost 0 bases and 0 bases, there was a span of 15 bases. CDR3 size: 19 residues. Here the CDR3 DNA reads TGCGCCAGCAGCCAAGAAACCCCGGGCGGCCCCTCTGGGGCCAACGTCCTGACTTTC. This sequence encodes CASSQETPGGPSGANVLTF.

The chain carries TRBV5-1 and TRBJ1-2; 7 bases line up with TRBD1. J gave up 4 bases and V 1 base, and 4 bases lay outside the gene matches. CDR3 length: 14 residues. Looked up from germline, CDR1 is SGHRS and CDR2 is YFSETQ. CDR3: CASSLIGDSYGYTF. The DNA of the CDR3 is TGCGCCAGCAGCTTGATCGGGGACAGCTATGGCTACACCTTC.

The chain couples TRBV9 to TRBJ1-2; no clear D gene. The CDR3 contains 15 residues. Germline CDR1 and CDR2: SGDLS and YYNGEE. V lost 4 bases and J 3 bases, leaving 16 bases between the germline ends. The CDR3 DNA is TGTGCCAGCAGCCCTACCCCCCGAGTAGACTATGGCTACACCTTC. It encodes CASSPTPRVDYGYTF.

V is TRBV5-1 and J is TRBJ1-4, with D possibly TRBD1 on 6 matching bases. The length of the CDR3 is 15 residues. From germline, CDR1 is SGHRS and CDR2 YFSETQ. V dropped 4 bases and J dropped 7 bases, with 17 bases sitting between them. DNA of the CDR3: TGCGCCAGCAGCACCTCTTCAGTAGGGGGTGAAAAACTGTTTTTT. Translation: CASSTSSVGGEKLFF.